This TCR beta chain stems from a study of T cells in Graves' hyperthyroidism and ophthalmopathy. Amplified TCR beta CDR3 regions derived from RNA transcripts. The HTBI primer set was used in a first-round RT-PCR of the TCR CDR3. TCRdb recomputed calls from the multiplex PCR reads with MiXCR, one row per CDR3 protein. The table has roughly 170,000 distinct CDR3 sequences, 17% seen once. The CDR3 is made up of 18 amino acids. Germline assignment: CDR1 SGHRS and CDR2 YFSETQ. The V end lost 0 bases, the J end lost 5 bases, and 20 bases lay between the germline ends. This clonotype originated in a woman in her 50s with Graves' hyperthyroidism. Sequencing input: blood. J is TRBJ1-4 and V is TRBV5-1; D unclear. CDR3 DNA: TGCGCCAGCAGCTTGGACACCGGATCACCTTTACTCAATGAAAAACTGTTTTTT. This translates into CASSLDTGSPLLNEKLFF.